Shown below are 11 T cell receptor beta chains from a single sample sequenced in a study of blood T cell repertoires in COVID-19. Sequenced by immunoSEQ multiplex PCR; TCRdb stores in-frame clones only, minus some. The table records fewer than 250,000 clones, 80% to 90% of them present only once. The sequencing sample was made of peripheral blood. Receptors originate from a man in his fifties or sixties with COVID-19, enrolled during active disease.

CDR3: CASSLGGKYEQYF. The CDR3 coding sequence is TGTGCCAGCAGCTTGGGAGGCAAGTACGAGCAGTACTTC. The chain recombines TRBV5-5 with TRBJ2-7; D is unclear. CDR3 size: 13 residues. Germline V gene sequence: CDR1 SGHKS, CDR2 YYEKEE (reference sequence). With 0 bases removed from V and 4 bases from J, the gap between germline ends came to 8 bases.

The genes are TRBV12-5 and TRBJ2-3; 7 bases fit TRBD2. The CDR3 has 12 residues. J was trimmed by 8 bases and V by 3 bases; bases with no gene match: 2. Germline values: CDR1 LGHNT, CDR2 FRNRAP. Here the CDR3 DNA reads TGTGCTAGTGGTTTTCCGGGAGGTACGCAGTATTTT. Protein product: CASGFPGGTQYF.

This clone occurred a few times. DNA for the CDR3: TGCGCCAGCAGTCGCTCACGGGAGGGTAATCAGCCCCAGCATTTT. Its protein product is CASSRSREGNQPQHF. The V call is TRBV4-3, the J call TRBJ1-5; no reliable D call. Germline V CDR1 and CDR2: LGHNA, YSLEER. Trimming pared 6 bases from V and 4 bases from J, leaving 16 bases between. The CDR3 spans 15 residues.

The chain combines TRBV5-4 with TRBJ1-2; the match to TRBD1 covers 8 bases. The germline V gene has CDR1 SGHNT and CDR2 YYREEE (reference sequence). The CDR3 is 15 residues long. With 4 bases clipped from V and 4 bases from J, the junction kept 9 bases outside the gene matches. The CDR3 bases are TGTGCCAGCAGCCCCGCCCCAGGGGGCCCCTATGGCTACACCTTC. As protein: CASSPAPGGPYGYTF.

The genes are TRBV30 and TRBJ1-2, with TRBD1 matching over 7 bases. The germline V gene encodes CDR1 GTSNPN and CDR2 SVGIG (reference sequence). V dropped 0 bases and J dropped 1; count of bases not matched to a gene: 5. CDR3 length: 15 residues. The CDR3 is CAWSVQGLINYGYTF. CDR3 DNA sequence: TGTGCCTGGAGTGTACAGGGGCTAATTAACTATGGCTACACCTTC.

The chain employs TRBV3-1 (or the pseudogene TRBV3-2) and TRBJ1-3; maybe TRBD1 (6 bases). The V gene's germline CDR1 is LGHDT and CDR2 YNNKEL (reference sequence). There are 13 residues in the CDR3. V was clipped by 4 bases and J by 3 bases, with 7 bases between them. Here the CDR3 DNA reads TGTGCCAGCAGCCCAGGGGATGGAAACACCATATATTTT. Amino acid sequence: CASSPGDGNTIYF.

The V gene is TRBV24-1, the J gene TRBJ2-3; 12 bases fit TRBD2. CDR1 and CDR2 from the germline V gene are KGHDR and SFDVKD. This CDR3 is 17 amino acids long. J lost 4 bases, V lost 4 bases, and 8 bases had no gene match. CDR3 amino acids: CATSDPALAGGPDTQYF. CDR3 nucleotide sequence: TGTGCCACCAGTGACCCTGCCCTAGCGGGGGGGCCAGATACGCAGTATTTT.

This clone occurred a few times. The genes are TRBV7-8 and TRBJ1-2, with D tentatively TRBD1 (5 bases). With 0 bases removed from V and 5 bases from J, the gap between germline ends came to 13 bases. From germline, CDR1 is SGHVS and CDR2 FQNEAQ. The CDR3 runs 15 residues. CDR3 region: CASSLAGQGTYGYTF. The CDR3 region has the DNA TGTGCCAGCAGCTTAGCGGGTCAGGGAACGTATGGCTACACCTTC.

The V gene is TRBV2, the J gene TRBJ2-1; no definite D call. This CDR3 has 14 residues. Trimming cost V 1 base and J 7 bases, with 11 bases left between them. Germline lookup yields CDR1 SNHLY and CDR2 FYNNEI. This chain's CDR3 is CASSEENRRNEQFF. The DNA for the CDR3 is TGTGCCAGCAGTGAAGAAAACAGACGGAATGAGCAGTTCTTC.

The chain recombines TRBV15 with TRBJ1-6; unclear D gene. Germline V lookup: CDR1 LNHNV, CDR2 YYDKDF (reference sequence). The CDR3 totals 14 residues. Trimming left V 0 bases short and J 4 bases short, with 4 bases between. CDR3 in amino acids: CATSRDRYNSPLHF. CDR3 nucleotide sequence: TGTGCCACCAGCAGAGATCGTTATAATTCACCCCTCCACTTT. The full variable domain, rest sourced from reference TRBV15 and TRBJ1-6, is DAMVIQNPRYQVTQFGKPVTLSCSQTLNHNVMYWYQQKSSQAPKLLFHYYDKDFNNEADTPDNFQSRRPNTSFCFLDIRSPGLGDTAMYLCATSRDRYNSPLHFGNGTRLTVT.

The V gene is TRBV27, the J gene TRBJ2-7, with D tentatively TRBD1 (6 bases). This CDR3 comprises 15 residues. Germline CDR1 is MNHEY and CDR2 is SMNVEV (reference sequence). Trimming removed 3 bases at V and 3 bases at J, with 15 bases between. As DNA, the CDR3 is TGTGCCAGCAGTTTGTCGGCAGGGGTAGACTACGAGCAGTACTTC. Its protein product is CASSLSAGVDYEQYF.